The 21 T cell receptor beta chains reported below all come from one sample, sequenced in a study of glioma-infiltrating T cells. Amplification of TCR alpha and beta CDR3 regions from RNA used iRepertoire nested multiplex PCR. MiXCR, run by TCRdb on the multiplex PCR reads, gives a single entry per CDR3 protein. The data show 300,000 to 450,000 distinct CDR3 sequences, with roughly 41% seen just once and more than 10% held by the top ten. Sequencing was performed on glioma tissue, nonneoplastic brain tissue, or PBMCs (not recorded which). The receptors stem from a human donor with low-grade glioma or glioblastoma, undergoing nonglioma brain surgery, or in good health (not recorded which).

A remark on this clonotype: The conserved final phenylalanine or tryptophan is absent from the CDR3, which likely points to a read error. The rearrangement links TRBV20-1 to TRBJ2-2; D remains ambiguous. Trimming took 6 bases from V and 5 from J, leaving 13 bases between them. The length of the CDR3 is 13 residues. Germline lookup yields CDR1 DFQATT and CDR2 SNEGSKA (reference sequence). The CDR3, as DNA: TGCAGTGCCCGATCATCGAGAACCGGGGAGCTGTTTCTT. Its translation: CSARSSRTGELFL.

Details on this clonotype: This could be a read error, since a much larger clone is one nucleotide away. The V gene is TRBV27, the J gene TRBJ2-5, with unresolved D. The germline gives CDR1 MNHEY, CDR2 SMNVEV (reference sequence). The CDR3 extends over 13 amino acids. Trimming took off 4 bases at V and 0 bases at J, with 6 bases between the two ends. CDR3 DNA sequence: TGTGCCAGCAGTTCAGCTTACCAAGAGACCCAGTACTTC. It encodes CASSSAYQETQYF.

The rearrangement uses TRBV24-1 and TRBJ2-5; D perhaps matches TRBD2 (5 bases). Germline V gene data show CDR1 as KGHDR and CDR2 as SFDVKD. The CDR3 has 13 residues. As DNA, the CDR3 is TGTGACACGATGGCTCCGGGATCCGAGACCCAGTACTTC. Amino acid sequence: CDTMAPGSETQYF.

A single count supports this clonotype. This may be a read error: a much more frequent sequence differs by one nucleotide. V is TRBV6-1 and J is TRBJ1-2; 7 positions match TRBD1. The CDR3 loop spans 13 amino acids. The ends lost 7 bases at V and 12 bases at J; junction bases unmatched: 14. The germline gives CDR1 MNHNS, CDR2 SASEGT. DNA for the CDR3: TGTGCCAGCACGGAGAGAGGGGGCGGACGAGACACCTTC. Translated: CASTERGGGRDTF.

This chain joins TRBV9 and TRBJ2-2; 8 bases match TRBD2. J was trimmed by 0 bases and V by 4 bases; bases with no gene match: 20. Germline loops: CDR1 SGDLS, CDR2 YYNGEE. This CDR3 has 21 amino acids. Here the CDR3 reads CASSHTPGTRGLITNTGELFF. As DNA, the CDR3 is TGTGCCAGCAGCCATACCCCCGGGACTAGAGGGTTAATAACGAACACCGGGGAGCTGTTTTTT. Looking up the rest from reference TRBV9 and TRBJ2-2 gives the full variable domain: DSGVTQTPKHLITATGQRVTLRCSPRSGDLSVYWYQQSLDQGLQFLIQYYNGEERAKGNILERFSAQQFPDLHSELNLSSLELGDSALYFCASSHTPGTRGLITNTGELFFGEGSRLTVL.

Turning to this clonotype: Since a much larger clone is just one base distant, this may be a read error. The rearrangement joins TRBV20-1 to TRBJ2-4; perhaps TRBD2 as D (5 bases). CDR1 and CDR2 from the germline V gene are DFQATT and SNEGSKA (reference sequence). There are 14 residues in the CDR3. CDR3 sequence reads: CSARATLAKNIKYF. CDR3 nucleotide sequence: TGCAGTGCTAGAGCTACGCTAGCCAAAAACATTAAGTACTTC.

The V gene is TRBV6-2 or TRBV6-3, the J gene TRBJ2-2, with D hard to call. Between the trimmed V and J ends, which lost 6 bases and 4 bases, there was a span of 6 bases. CDR1 is MNHEY and CDR2 is SVGEGT in the germline V gene. The CDR3 length is 12 residues. CDR3 protein: CASRGLTGELFF. The CDR3 DNA reads as TGTGCCAGCAGGGGTCTCACCGGGGAGCTGTTTTTT.

Of note for this clonotype: A clone one base away is much larger, so this may be a read error. V and J are TRBV27 and TRBJ1-1; a weak D match, TRBD1 (6 bases). CDR3 size: 13 residues. Germline V CDR1 and CDR2: MNHEY, SMNVEV (reference sequence). CDR3 loop: CVSSLEGGTEAFF. The CDR3 DNA reads as TGTGTCAGCAGTTTAGAGGGGGGCACTGAAGCTTTCTTT.

The chain recombines TRBV14 with TRBJ2-5, with D maybe TRBD1 (7 bases). The length of the CDR3 is 18 residues. The V end lost 0 bases, the J end lost 3 bases, and 20 bases lay between the germline ends. CDR1 SGHDN and CDR2 FVKESK come from the germline V gene. DNA of the CDR3: TGTGCCAGCAGCCAAGAAGATCGGGGGACAGCCGAAAAAGAGACCCAGTACTTC. This codes for CASSQEDRGTAEKETQYF. The full variable domain, in which reference TRBV14 and TRBJ2-5 provide the parts outside the CDR3, is EAGVTQFPSHSVIEKGQTVTLRCDPISGHDNLYWYRRVMGKEIKFLLHFVKESKQDESGMPNNRFLAERTGGTYSTLKVQPAELEDSGVYFCASSQEDRGTAEKETQYFGPGTRLLVL.

As to this clonotype: No conserved phenylalanine or tryptophan ends this CDR3, so it is likely a read error. This chain joins TRBV20-1 and TRBJ2-7; 10 bases align to TRBD2. Germline loops: CDR1 DFQATT, CDR2 SNEGSKA (reference sequence). Unmatched junction bases numbered 11, after V lost 6 bases and J lost 3 bases. CDR3 length: 15 residues. Here the CDR3 reads CSASGGTSGIYEQYL. CDR3 bases: TGCAGTGCCTCGGGGGGCACTAGCGGGATCTACGAGCAGTACCTC.

In its sample, this clonotype was seen a few times. V is TRBV4-1 and J is TRBJ2-7; TRBD1 matches at 9 bases. Germline V lookup: CDR1 MGHRA, CDR2 YSYEKL. The CDR3 runs to 14 residues. J lost 5 bases, V lost 4 bases, and 6 bases had no gene match. The CDR3 DNA reads TGCGCCAGCAGCCTTAGGACAGGGGTGAACGAGCAGTACTTC. Amino acids: CASSLRTGVNEQYF.

The chain employs TRBV29-1 and TRBJ2-7; D gene ambiguous. In germline, CDR1 is SQVTM, CDR2 ANQGSEA. V was shortened by 2 bases and J by 3 bases, with 5 bases between the two germline ends. The CDR3 has 11 residues. The chain's CDR3 is CSVESNYEQYF. CDR3 bases: TGCAGCGTTGAAAGCAACTACGAGCAGTACTTC.

This clonotype was detected ten times or more. The chain links TRBV6-2 or TRBV6-3 to TRBJ1-1; TRBD1 is a possible D gene (5 bases). The germline CDR1 and CDR2 sequences are MNHEY and SVGEGT. The CDR3 is 13 residues long. V lost 4 bases to trimming and J lost 0 bases, with 6 bases between them. The CDR3 DNA reads TGTGCCAGCAGTTCGACAGTGAACACTGAAGCTTTCTTT. Amino acid sequence: CASSSTVNTEAFF.

With respect to this clonotype: A much bigger clone sits one base away, suggesting this may be a read error. J is TRBJ1-1 and V is TRBV27, with D maybe TRBD1 (5 bases). Germline assignment: CDR1 MNHEY and CDR2 SMNVEV (reference sequence). CDR3 size: 15 residues. The CDR3 loop is CASKTREVVNTKAFF. The CDR3, as DNA: TGTGCCAGCAAAACCAGGGAGGTGGTGAACACTAAAGCTTTCTTT.

The J gene is TRBJ2-3, the V gene TRBV7-6, with 7 bases identical to TRBD2. This CDR3 comprises 14 residues. V was clipped by 5 bases and J by 4 bases; unmatched bases: 6. Looked up from germline, CDR1 is SGHVS and CDR2 is FNYEAQ. CDR3 loop: CASSRRERSDTQYF. The CDR3, as DNA: TGTGCCAGCAGCCGGCGGGAGCGATCAGATACGCAGTATTTT.

In regard to this clonotype: This may be a read error, as it is one base from a much larger clone. J is TRBJ2-2 and V is TRBV27; a weak D match, TRBD1 (6 bases). Germline V gene data show CDR1 as MNHEY and CDR2 as SMNVEV (reference sequence). The V gene lost 7 bases and the J gene lost 6 bases, with 15 bases spanning the gap. The CDR3 consists of 14 residues. CDR3 region: CASKRNRAAGELFF. The DNA of the CDR3 is TGTGCCAGCAAGAGGAACAGGGCGGCCGGGGAGCTGTTTTTT.

A note on this clonotype: A much more abundant neighbour one base away suggests this may be a read error. Likely a read error: the CDR3 ends without its conserved phenylalanine or tryptophan. The chain combines TRBV6-1 with TRBJ2-1; 7 nucleotides match TRBD2. The CDR3 has 15 residues. The V gene end was trimmed by 6 bases and the J gene end by 8 bases; junction bases not matched to a gene: 13. The germline V gene has CDR1 MNHNS and CDR2 SASEGT. CDR3 in DNA: TGTGCCAGCAGCAACGGGGCGGGAGCTAGGTATGAGCAGTTCTTA. Translating gives CASSNGAGARYEQFL.

The rearrangement links TRBV20-1 to TRBJ2-1; 7 bases are a match to TRBD2. Trimming cost V 5 bases and J 3 bases; bases outside gene matches: 4. Germline V lookup: CDR1 DFQATT, CDR2 SNEGSKA (reference sequence). CDR3 length: 13 residues. CDR3 sequence (DNA): TGCAGTGCTGCTAGCGGCTTCTACAATGAGCAGTTCTTC. Translating it yields CSAASGFYNEQFF.

This chain connects TRBV4-1 to TRBJ1-1, with no clear D. From germline, CDR1 is MGHRA and CDR2 YSYEKL. The CDR3 contains 15 residues. V was cut by 1 base and J by 1 base, with 10 bases left in between. CDR3 protein: CASSQGAGRNTEAFF. DNA of the CDR3: TGCGCCAGCAGCCAAGGGGCGGGTCGGAACACTGAAGCTTTCTTT.

The rearrangement links TRBV7-9 to TRBJ1-1; possibly TRBD1 for D (6 bases). CDR3 length: 13 amino acids. CDR1 is SEHNR, CDR2 FQNEAQ, per germline (reference sequence). Trimming shortened V by 7 bases and J by 6 bases, and 15 bases separated the two germline ends. The CDR3 spells CASNEGGGAEAFF. DNA for the CDR3: TGTGCCAGCAACGAGGGGGGGGGCGCTGAAGCTTTCTTT.

V usage is TRBV7-8 and J usage is TRBJ2-7; D gene ambiguous. Germline V CDR1 and CDR2: SGHVS, FQNEAQ. The CDR3 contains 17 residues. V dropped 0 bases and J dropped 4 bases, with 19 bases sitting between them. CDR3 protein: CASSLAGWAPSSYEQYF. DNA of the CDR3: TGTGCCAGCAGCTTAGCGGGGTGGGCCCCATCATCGTACGAGCAGTACTTC.